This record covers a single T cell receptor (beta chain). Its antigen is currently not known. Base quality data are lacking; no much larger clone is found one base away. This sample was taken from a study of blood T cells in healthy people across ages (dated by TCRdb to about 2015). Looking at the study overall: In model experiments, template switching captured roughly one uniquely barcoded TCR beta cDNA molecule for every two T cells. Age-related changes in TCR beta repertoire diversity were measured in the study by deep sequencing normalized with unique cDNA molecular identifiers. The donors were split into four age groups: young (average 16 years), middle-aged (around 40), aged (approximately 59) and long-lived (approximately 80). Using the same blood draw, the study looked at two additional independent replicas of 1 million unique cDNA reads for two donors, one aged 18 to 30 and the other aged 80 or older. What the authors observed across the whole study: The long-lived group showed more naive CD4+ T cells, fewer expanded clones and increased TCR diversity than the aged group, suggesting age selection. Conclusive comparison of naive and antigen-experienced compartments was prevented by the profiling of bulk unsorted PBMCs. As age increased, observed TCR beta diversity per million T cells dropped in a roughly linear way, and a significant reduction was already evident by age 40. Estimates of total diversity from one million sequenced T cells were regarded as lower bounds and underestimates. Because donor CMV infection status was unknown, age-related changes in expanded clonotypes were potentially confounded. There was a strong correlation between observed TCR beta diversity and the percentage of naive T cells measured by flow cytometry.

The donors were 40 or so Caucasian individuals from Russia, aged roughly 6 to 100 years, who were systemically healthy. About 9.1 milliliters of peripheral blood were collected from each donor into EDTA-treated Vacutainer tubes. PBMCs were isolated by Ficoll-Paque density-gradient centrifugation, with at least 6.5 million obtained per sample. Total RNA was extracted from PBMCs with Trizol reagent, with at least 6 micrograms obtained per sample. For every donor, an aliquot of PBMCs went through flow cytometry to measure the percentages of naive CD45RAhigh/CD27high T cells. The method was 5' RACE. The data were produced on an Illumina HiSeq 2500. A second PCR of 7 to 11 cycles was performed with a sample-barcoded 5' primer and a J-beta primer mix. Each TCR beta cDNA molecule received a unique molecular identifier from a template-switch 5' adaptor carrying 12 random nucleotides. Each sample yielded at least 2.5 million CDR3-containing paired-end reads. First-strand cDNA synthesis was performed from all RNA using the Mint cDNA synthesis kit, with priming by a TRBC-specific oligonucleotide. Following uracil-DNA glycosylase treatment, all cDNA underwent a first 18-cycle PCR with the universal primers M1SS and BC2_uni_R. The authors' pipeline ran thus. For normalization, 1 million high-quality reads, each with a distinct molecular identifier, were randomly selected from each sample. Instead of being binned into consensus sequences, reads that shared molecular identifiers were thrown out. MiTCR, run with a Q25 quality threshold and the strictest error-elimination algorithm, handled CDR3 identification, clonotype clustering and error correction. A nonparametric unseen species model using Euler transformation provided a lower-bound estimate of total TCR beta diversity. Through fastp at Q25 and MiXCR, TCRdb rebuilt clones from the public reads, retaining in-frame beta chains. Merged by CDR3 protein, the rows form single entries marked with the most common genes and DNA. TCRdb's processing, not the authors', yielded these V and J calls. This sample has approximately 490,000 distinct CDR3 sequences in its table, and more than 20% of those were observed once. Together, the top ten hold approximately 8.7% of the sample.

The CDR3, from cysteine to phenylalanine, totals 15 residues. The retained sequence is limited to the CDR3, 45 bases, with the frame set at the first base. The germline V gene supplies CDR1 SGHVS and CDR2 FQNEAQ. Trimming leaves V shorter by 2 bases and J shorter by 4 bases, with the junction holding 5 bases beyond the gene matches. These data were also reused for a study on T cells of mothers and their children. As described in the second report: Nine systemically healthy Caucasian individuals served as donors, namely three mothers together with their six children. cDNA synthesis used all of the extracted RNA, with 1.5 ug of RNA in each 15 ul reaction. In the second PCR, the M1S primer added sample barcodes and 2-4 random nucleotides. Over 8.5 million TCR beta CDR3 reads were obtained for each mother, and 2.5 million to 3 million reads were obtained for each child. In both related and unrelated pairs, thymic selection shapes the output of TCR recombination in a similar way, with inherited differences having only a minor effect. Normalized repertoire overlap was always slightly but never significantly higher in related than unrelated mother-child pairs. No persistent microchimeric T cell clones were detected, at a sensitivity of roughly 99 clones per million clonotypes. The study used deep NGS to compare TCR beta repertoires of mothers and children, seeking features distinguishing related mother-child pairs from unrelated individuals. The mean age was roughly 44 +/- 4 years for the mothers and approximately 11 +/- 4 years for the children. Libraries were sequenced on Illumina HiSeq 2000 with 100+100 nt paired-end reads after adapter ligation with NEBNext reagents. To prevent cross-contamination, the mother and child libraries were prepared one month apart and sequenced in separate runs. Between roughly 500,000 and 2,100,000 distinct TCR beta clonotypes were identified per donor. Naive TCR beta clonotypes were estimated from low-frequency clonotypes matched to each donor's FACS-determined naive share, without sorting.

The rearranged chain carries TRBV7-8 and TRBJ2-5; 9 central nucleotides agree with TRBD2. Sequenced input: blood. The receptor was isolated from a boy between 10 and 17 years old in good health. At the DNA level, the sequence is TGTGCCAGCAGCTTACAGGGGACTAGCCGAGAGACCCAGTACTTC. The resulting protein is CASSLQGTSRETQYF.